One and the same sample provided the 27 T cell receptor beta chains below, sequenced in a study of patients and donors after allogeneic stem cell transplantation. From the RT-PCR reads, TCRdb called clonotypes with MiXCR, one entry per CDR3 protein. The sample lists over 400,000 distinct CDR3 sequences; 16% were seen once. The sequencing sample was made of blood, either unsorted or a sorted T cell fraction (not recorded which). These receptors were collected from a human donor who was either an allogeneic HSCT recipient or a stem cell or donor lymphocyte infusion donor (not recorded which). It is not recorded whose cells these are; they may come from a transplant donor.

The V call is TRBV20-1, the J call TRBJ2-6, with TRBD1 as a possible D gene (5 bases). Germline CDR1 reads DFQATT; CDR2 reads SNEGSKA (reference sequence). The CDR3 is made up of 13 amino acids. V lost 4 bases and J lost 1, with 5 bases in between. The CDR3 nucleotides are TGCAGTGCTACAGGGTCTGGGGCCAACGTCCTGACTTTC. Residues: CSATGSGANVLTF.

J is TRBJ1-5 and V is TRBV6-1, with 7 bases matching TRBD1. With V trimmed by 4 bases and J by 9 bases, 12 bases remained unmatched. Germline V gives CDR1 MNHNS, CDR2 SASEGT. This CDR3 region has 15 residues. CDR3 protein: CASSVVGQDAWPQHF. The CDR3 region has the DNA TGTGCCAGCAGTGTGGTAGGACAGGACGCGTGGCCCCAGCATTTT.

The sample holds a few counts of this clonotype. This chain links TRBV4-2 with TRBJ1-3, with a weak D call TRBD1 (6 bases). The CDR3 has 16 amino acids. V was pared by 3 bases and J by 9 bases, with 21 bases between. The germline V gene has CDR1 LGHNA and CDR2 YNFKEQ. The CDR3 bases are TGTGCCAGCAGCCACGACAGGACGGGAGTTTTTGGCACCATATATTTT. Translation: CASSHDRTGVFGTIYF.

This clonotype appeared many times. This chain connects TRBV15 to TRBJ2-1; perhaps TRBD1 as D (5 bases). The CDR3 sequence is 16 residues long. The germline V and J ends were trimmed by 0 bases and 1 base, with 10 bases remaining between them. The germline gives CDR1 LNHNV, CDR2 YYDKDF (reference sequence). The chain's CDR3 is CATSRDLRQSYNEQFF. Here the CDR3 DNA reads TGTGCCACCAGCAGAGATCTGCGACAGTCCTACAATGAGCAGTTCTTC.

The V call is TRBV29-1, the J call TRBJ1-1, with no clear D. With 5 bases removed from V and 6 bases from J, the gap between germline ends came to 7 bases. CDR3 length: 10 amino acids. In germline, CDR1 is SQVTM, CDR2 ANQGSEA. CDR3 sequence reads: CSVKQAEAFF. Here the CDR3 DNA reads TGCAGCGTTAAGCAGGCTGAAGCTTTCTTT.

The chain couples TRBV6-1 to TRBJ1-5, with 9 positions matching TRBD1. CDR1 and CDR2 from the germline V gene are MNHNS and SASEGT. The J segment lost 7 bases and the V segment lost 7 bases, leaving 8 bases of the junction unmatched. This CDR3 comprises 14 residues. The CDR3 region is CASILTGTGQPQHF. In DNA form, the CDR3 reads TGTGCCAGCATCCTAACAGGGACAGGGCAGCCCCAGCATTTT.

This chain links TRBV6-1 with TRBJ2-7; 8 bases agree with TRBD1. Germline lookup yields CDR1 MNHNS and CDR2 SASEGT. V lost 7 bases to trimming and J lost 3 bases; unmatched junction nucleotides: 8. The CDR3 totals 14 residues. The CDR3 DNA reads TGTGCCAGCACCGCCGGGACAGGTCACTACGAGCAGTACTTC. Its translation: CASTAGTGHYEQYF.

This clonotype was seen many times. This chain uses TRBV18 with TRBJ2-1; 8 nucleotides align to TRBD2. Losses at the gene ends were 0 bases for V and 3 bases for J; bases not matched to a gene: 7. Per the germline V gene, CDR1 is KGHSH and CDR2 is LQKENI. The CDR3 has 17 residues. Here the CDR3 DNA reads TGTGCCAGCTCACCACCGAAGCGGGGGTCCCTCTACAATGAGCAGTTCTTC. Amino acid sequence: CASSPPKRGSLYNEQFF.

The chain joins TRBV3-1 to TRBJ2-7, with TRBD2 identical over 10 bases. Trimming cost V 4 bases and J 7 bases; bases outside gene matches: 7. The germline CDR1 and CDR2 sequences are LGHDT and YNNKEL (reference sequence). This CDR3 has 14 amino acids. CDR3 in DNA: TGTGCCAGCAGCCGGCTAGCGGGAGTGGGGGAGCAGTACTTC. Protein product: CASSRLAGVGEQYF.

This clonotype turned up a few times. The DNA of the CDR3 is TGTGCCAGCAGCTCCGGTAGGGACTCCGAGCAGTACTTC. This encodes CASSSGRDSEQYF. The chain links TRBV7-9 to TRBJ2-7; D is possibly TRBD2 (6 bases). V was shortened by 4 bases and J by 6 bases, with 13 bases between the two germline ends. The CDR3 contains 13 residues. Germline CDR1 is SEHNR and CDR2 is FQNEAQ (reference sequence).

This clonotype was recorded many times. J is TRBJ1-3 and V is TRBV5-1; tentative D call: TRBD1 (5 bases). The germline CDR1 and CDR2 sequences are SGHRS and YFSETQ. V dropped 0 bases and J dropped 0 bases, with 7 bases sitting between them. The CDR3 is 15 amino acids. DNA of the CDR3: TGCGCCAGCAGCTTGGACAGGCCCTCTGGAAACACCATATATTTT. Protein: CASSLDRPSGNTIYF.

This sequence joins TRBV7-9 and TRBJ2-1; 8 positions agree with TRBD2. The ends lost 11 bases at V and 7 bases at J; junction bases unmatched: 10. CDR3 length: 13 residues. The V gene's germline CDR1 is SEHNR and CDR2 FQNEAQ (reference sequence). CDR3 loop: CAFPNSGVNEQFF. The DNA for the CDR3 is TGTGCCTTTCCGAATAGCGGGGTGAATGAGCAGTTCTTC. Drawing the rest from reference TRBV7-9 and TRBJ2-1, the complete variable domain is DTGVSQNPRHKITKRGQNVTFRCDPISEHNRLYWYRQTLGQGPEFLTYFQNEAQLEKSRLLSDRFSAERPKGSFSTLEIQRTEQGDSAMYLCAFPNSGVNEQFFGPGTRLTVL.

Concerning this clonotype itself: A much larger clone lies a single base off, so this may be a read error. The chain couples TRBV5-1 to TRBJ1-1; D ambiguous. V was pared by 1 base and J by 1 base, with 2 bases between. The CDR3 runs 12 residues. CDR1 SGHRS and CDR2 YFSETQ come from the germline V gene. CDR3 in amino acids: CASSLTNTEAFF. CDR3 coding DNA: TGCGCCAGCAGCTTGACGAACACTGAAGCTTTCTTT.

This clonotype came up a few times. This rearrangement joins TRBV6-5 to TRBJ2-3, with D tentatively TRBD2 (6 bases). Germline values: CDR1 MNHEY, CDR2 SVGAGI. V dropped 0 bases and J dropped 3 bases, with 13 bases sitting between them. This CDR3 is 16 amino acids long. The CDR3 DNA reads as TGTGCCAGCAGTTACTCGAGGTCGGAGGGGACAGATACGCAGTATTTT. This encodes CASSYSRSEGTDTQYF.

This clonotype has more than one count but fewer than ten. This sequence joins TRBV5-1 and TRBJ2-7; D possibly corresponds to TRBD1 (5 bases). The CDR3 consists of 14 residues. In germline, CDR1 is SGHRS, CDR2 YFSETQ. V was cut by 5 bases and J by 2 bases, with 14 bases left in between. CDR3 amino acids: CASSYKLGAYEQYF. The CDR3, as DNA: TGCGCCAGCAGTTATAAGTTAGGGGCCTACGAGCAGTACTTC.

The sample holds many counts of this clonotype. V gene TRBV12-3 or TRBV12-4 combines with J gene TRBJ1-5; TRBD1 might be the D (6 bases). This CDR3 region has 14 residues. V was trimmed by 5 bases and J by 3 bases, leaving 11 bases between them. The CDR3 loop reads CASSVGQLNQPQHF. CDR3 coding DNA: TGTGCCAGCAGTGTTGGACAGCTCAATCAGCCCCAGCATTTT.

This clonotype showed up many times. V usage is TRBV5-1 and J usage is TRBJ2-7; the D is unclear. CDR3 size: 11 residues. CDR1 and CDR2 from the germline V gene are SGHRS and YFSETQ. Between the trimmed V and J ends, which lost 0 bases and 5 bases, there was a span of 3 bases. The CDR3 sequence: CASSLDNEQYF. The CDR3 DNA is TGCGCCAGCAGCTTGGACAACGAGCAGTACTTC.

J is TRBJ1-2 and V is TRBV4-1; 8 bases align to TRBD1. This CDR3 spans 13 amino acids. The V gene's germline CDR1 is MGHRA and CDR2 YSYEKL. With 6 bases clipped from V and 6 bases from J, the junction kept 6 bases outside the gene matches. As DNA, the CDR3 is TGCGCCAGCAGACAGGACAGGGACCATGGCTACACCTTC. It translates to CASRQDRDHGYTF.

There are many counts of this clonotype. CDR3: CASRPTGLGGYTF. In nucleotides, the CDR3 is TGTGCCAGCCGTCCGACAGGGTTAGGAGGCTACACCTTC. The V call is TRBV12-3 or TRBV12-4, the J call TRBJ1-2, with TRBD1 identical over 7 bases. The CDR3 extends over 13 amino acids. V shed 8 bases and J 8 bases; nucleotides not matched to a gene: 11.

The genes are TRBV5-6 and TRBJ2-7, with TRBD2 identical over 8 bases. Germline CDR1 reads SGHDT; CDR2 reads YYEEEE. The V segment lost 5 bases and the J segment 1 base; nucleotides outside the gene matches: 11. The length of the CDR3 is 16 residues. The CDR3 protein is CASRLEGGGLSYEQYF. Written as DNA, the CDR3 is TGTGCCAGCAGACTAGAAGGCGGGGGGCTTTCCTACGAGCAGTACTTC.

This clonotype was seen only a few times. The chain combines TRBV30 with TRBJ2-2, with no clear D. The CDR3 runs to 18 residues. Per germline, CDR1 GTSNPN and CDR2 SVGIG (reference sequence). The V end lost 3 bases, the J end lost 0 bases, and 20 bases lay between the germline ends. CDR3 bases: TGTGCCTGGAGAGTGGGTTACCTTTTCACTTCGAACACCGGGGAGCTGTTTTTT. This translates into CAWRVGYLFTSNTGELFF. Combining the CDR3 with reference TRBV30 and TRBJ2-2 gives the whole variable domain SQTIHQWPATLVQPVGSPLSLECTVEGTSNPNLYWYRQAAGRGLQLLFYSVGIGQISSEVPQNLSASRPQDRQFILSSKKLLLSDSGFYLCAWRVGYLFTSNTGELFFGEGSRLTVL.

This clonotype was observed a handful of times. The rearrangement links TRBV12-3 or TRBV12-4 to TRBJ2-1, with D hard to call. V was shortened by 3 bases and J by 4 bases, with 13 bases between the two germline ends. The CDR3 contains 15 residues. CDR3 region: CASSFDLRPYNEQFF. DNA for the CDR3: TGTGCCAGCAGTTTTGACCTACGGCCTTACAATGAGCAGTTCTTC.

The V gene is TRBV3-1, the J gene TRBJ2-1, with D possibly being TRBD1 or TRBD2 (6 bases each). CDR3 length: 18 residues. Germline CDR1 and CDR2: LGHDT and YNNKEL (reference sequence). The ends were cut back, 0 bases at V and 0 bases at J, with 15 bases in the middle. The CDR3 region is CASSQELRGESSYNEQFF. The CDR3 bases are TGTGCCAGCAGCCAAGAACTGAGGGGGGAGAGCTCCTACAATGAGCAGTTCTTC.

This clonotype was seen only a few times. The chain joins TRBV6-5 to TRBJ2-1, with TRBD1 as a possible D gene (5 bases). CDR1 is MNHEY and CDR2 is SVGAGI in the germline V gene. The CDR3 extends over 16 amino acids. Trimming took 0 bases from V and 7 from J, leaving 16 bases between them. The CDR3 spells CASSYSLARAGNEQFF. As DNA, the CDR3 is TGTGCCAGCAGTTACTCCCTCGCCCGGGCAGGGAATGAGCAGTTCTTC.

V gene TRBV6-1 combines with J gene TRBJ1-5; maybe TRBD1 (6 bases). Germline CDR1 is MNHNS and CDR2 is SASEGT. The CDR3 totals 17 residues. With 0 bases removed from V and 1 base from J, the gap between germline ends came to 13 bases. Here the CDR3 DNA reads TGTGCCAGCAGTGAAGCTTTTCAGGGGTTCAGCAATCAGCCCCAGCATTTT. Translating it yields CASSEAFQGFSNQPQHF.

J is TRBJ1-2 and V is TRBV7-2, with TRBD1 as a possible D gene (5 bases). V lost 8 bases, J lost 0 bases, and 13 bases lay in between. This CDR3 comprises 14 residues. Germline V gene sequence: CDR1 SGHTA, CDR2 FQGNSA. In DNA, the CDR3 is TGTGCCAGCGGTCGGGGGGGATCTAACTATGGCTACACCTTC. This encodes CASGRGGSNYGYTF.

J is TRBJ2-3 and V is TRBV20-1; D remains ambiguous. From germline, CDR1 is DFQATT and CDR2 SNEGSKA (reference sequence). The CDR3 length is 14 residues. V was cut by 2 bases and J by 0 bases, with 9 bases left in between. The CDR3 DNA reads TGCAGTGCTAGACGGCAGTCTAGCACAGATACGCAGTATTTT. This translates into CSARRQSSTDTQYF.